These 27 T cell receptor beta chains came from one sample sequenced in a study of response to subunit inactivated influenza vaccine. One entry per CDR3 protein, called by TCRdb with MiXCR from the RT-PCR reads. This table holds about 520,000 distinct CDR3 sequences, roughly 11% found once. The sample consisted of PBMCs from blood, taken roughly 45 days after vaccination. The receptor source for this set is a man aged 50-60 years who received an inactivated influenza vaccine.

The rearrangement joins TRBV7-3 to TRBJ2-2; TRBD2 agrees at 7 bases. Germline CDR1 and CDR2: SGHTA and FQGTGA. This CDR3 has 15 amino acids. V gave up 5 bases and J gave up 5 bases; unmatched junction bases: 8. The CDR3 region is CASSQSTGGTGELFF. In nucleotides, the CDR3 is TGTGCCAGCAGCCAATCAACGGGGGGAACCGGGGAGCTGTTTTTT.

This clonotype appeared a few times. The rearrangement uses TRBV10-3 and TRBJ2-7; no clear D gene. CDR3 size: 15 residues. Between the trimmed V and J ends, which lost 3 bases and 2 bases, there was a span of 14 bases. Germline CDR1 is ENHRY and CDR2 is SYGVKD. CDR3 residues: CAISESIPAPYEQYF. DNA of the CDR3: TGTGCCATCAGTGAATCGATCCCCGCACCCTACGAGCAGTACTTC.

In DNA, the CDR3 is TGTGCCAGCAGCACATCTAGCGGGGGGGCCTACGAGCAGTACTTC. Translation: CASSTSSGGAYEQYF. The J gene is TRBJ2-7, the V gene TRBV27, with 12 bases that match TRBD2. Germline assignment: CDR1 MNHEY and CDR2 SMNVEV (reference sequence). The CDR3 is 15 residues long. With V trimmed by 6 bases and J by 2 bases, 5 bases remained unmatched.

The gene calls are TRBV5-5 and TRBJ2-2; TRBD1 might be the D (5 bases). The CDR3 totals 17 residues. Germline values: CDR1 SGHKS, CDR2 YYEKEE (reference sequence). V lost 1 base to trimming and J lost 0 bases, with 13 bases between them. In DNA form, the CDR3 reads TGTGCCAGCAGCTTGAGTCCTGACAGTGCGAACACCGGGGAGCTGTTTTTT. This codes for CASSLSPDSANTGELFF.

This clonotype was seen at least ten times. Here the CDR3 reads CASLETNTGELFF. The DNA of the CDR3 is TGTGCCAGCCTGGAGACGAACACCGGGGAGCTGTTTTTT. The chain carries TRBV28 and TRBJ2-2; D remains ambiguous. Germline CDR1 is MDHEN and CDR2 is SYDVKM. The germline V and J ends were trimmed by 8 bases and 0 bases, with 7 bases remaining between them. The CDR3 has 13 residues.

The table lists this clonotype with many counts. The chain has TRBV5-1 and TRBJ1-1; D is unclear. The ends were cut back, 4 bases at V and 0 bases at J, with 7 bases in the middle. The germline gives CDR1 SGHRS, CDR2 YFSETQ. This CDR3 contains 13 residues. CDR3 coding DNA: TGCGCCAGCAGCGCTGGGATGAACACTGAAGCTTTCTTT. Translated: CASSAGMNTEAFF.

The chain combines TRBV7-2 with TRBJ2-2; D is ambiguous. The CDR3 totals 16 residues. The germline CDR1 and CDR2 sequences are SGHTA and FQGNSA. Trimming left V 2 bases short and J 0 bases short, with 10 bases between. The CDR3 spells CASSLPQRANTGELFF. CDR3 nucleotide sequence: TGTGCCAGCAGCTTACCCCAGCGCGCGAACACCGGGGAGCTGTTTTTT.

This clonotype was picked up one time. Here the CDR3 DNA reads TGTGCCAGTAGTATGGCCGGGGGTGGCACAGATACGCAGTATTTT. This sequence encodes CASSMAGGGTDTQYF. This chain connects TRBV19 to TRBJ2-3; tentatively, D is TRBD2 (6 bases). V was pared by 3 bases and J by 1 base, with 11 bases between. CDR1 is LNHDA and CDR2 is SQIVND in the germline V gene (reference sequence). The CDR3 is 15 amino acids.

This clonotype was counted at least ten times. The V and J genes are TRBV5-1 and TRBJ1-1; a weak D match, TRBD1 (6 bases). CDR1 and CDR2 (germline): SGHRS, YFSETQ. V dropped 4 bases and J dropped 4 bases, with 11 bases sitting between them. CDR3 length equals 13 residues. The CDR3 loop is CASSPDSLTEAFF. CDR3 nucleotides: TGCGCCAGCAGCCCGGACAGCCTCACTGAAGCTTTCTTT.

V gene TRBV6-1 combines with J gene TRBJ1-2; TRBD1 matches at 7 bases. CDR1 and CDR2 (germline): MNHNS, SASEGT. The V segment lost 6 bases and the J segment 6 bases; nucleotides outside the gene matches: 7. The length of the CDR3 is 13 residues. CDR3 sequence: CASRRQGEHGYTF. The DNA for the CDR3 is TGTGCCAGCAGGCGACAGGGTGAGCATGGCTACACCTTC.

This clonotype was recorded at least ten times. V gene TRBV29-1 combines with J gene TRBJ2-3, with 9 bases identical to TRBD2. Germline loops: CDR1 SQVTM, CDR2 ANQGSEA. The CDR3 extends over 15 amino acids. V lost 6 bases to trimming and J lost 4 bases; unmatched junction nucleotides: 11. The CDR3 bases are TGCAGCGTGGCCCTACTAGCGGGCACCGCAGATACGCAGTATTTT. It encodes CSVALLAGTADTQYF.

The rearrangement links TRBV7-2 to TRBJ2-1; the match to TRBD1 covers 9 bases. The germline V gene has CDR1 SGHTA and CDR2 FQGNSA. CDR3 length equals 15 residues. Unmatched junction bases numbered 7, after V lost 5 bases and J lost 5 bases. The chain's CDR3 is CASSQRGQGDNEQFF. CDR3 sequence (DNA): TGTGCCAGCAGCCAACGGGGACAGGGTGACAATGAGCAGTTCTTC.

J is TRBJ2-2 and V is TRBV4-3; D assignment may be TRBD1 or TRBD2 (5 bases each). Looked up from germline, CDR1 is LGHNA and CDR2 is YSLEER. V was shortened by 0 bases and J by 6 bases, with 8 bases between the two germline ends. The CDR3 covers 14 residues. CDR3 sequence reads: CASSQDKGPGELFF. The CDR3 nucleotides read TGCGCCAGCAGCCAAGATAAGGGACCCGGGGAGCTGTTTTTT.

V and J are TRBV6-1 and TRBJ1-6; D remains ambiguous. The V gene lost 7 bases and the J gene lost 7 bases, with 11 bases spanning the gap. Germline V lookup: CDR1 MNHNS, CDR2 SASEGT. The CDR3 is 13 amino acids. The CDR3 DNA reads TGTGCCAGCATGACAAGCCGGAATTCACCCCTCCACTTT. It encodes CASMTSRNSPLHF.

The chain links TRBV2 to TRBJ2-1, with D perhaps TRBD1 (6 bases). Trimming took off 2 bases at V and 9 bases at J, with 8 bases between the two ends. CDR3 length: 12 amino acids. Germline CDR1 reads SNHLY; CDR2 reads FYNNEI. This CDR3 is CASSEWGREQFF. CDR3 nucleotides: TGTGCCAGCAGTGAATGGGGGCGTGAGCAGTTCTTC.

The gene calls are TRBV12-3 or TRBV12-4 and TRBJ2-2; D is ambiguous. The CDR3 sequence is 18 residues long. V was shortened by 3 bases and J by 2 bases, with 19 bases between the two germline ends. The CDR3 bases are TGTGCCAGCAGTTTCCCCAGTCAACCTTTCATTAACACCGGGGAGCTGTTTTTT. As protein: CASSFPSQPFINTGELFF.

This clonotype was found many times. This chain links TRBV6-5 with TRBJ1-2; D may be TRBD1 (6 bases). Germline CDR1 and CDR2: MNHEY and SVGAGI. The CDR3 contains 16 residues. V lost 4 bases and J 4 bases, leaving 19 bases between the germline ends. In DNA, the CDR3 is TGTGCCAGCAGTTCACTCCAGGCCGTAGGGGGCTATGGCTACACCTTC. Residues: CASSSLQAVGGYGYTF.

The CDR3, as DNA: TGCAGTGCTAGGGGTGACAGGGCCAATGAGCAGTTCTTC. Translation gives CSARGDRANEQFF. The rearrangement joins TRBV20-1 to TRBJ2-1, with 7 bases that match TRBD1. The CDR3 totals 13 residues. Trimming removed 3 bases from V and 6 bases from J; junction bases left unmatched: 5. CDR1 is DFQATT and CDR2 is SNEGSKA in the germline V gene (reference sequence).

This clonotype was picked up many times. The chain carries TRBV5-1 and TRBJ2-1; TRBD2 matches at 12 bases. This CDR3 is 17 amino acids long. Germline CDR1 SGHRS, CDR2 YFSETQ. After removal of 0 bases from V and 6 bases from J, the junction contained 7 bases not matched to a gene. This chain's CDR3 is CASSLEASGGALNEQFF. DNA for the CDR3: TGCGCCAGCAGCTTGGAGGCTAGCGGGGGGGCCCTCAATGAGCAGTTCTTC. Using reference TRBV5-1 and TRBJ2-1 for the parts outside the CDR3, the full variable domain is KAGVTQTPRYLIKTRGQQVTLSCSPISGHRSVSWYQQTPGQGLQFLFEYFSETQRNKGNFPGRFSGRQFSNSRSEMNVSTLELGDSALYLCASSLEASGGALNEQFFGPGTRLTVL.

A few counts support this clonotype. The V gene is TRBV10-3, the J gene TRBJ1-1; perhaps TRBD1 as D (5 bases). CDR1 ENHRY and CDR2 SYGVKD come from the germline V gene. The CDR3 sequence is 13 residues long. The germline V and J ends were trimmed by 11 bases and 4 bases, with 17 bases remaining between them. As DNA, the CDR3 is TGTGCCCTCTCTACGGGGGGGGGCACTGAAGCTTTCTTT. The encoded protein is CALSTGGGTEAFF.

The chain's CDR3 is CSASLPRGLKGPASTGELFF. The CDR3, as DNA: TGCAGTGCTAGCCTCCCCCGGGGTCTAAAGGGCCCTGCGTCGACCGGGGAGCTGTTTTTT. The rearrangement joins TRBV20-1 to TRBJ2-2; perhaps TRBD2 as D (5 bases). The germline V gene encodes CDR1 DFQATT and CDR2 SNEGSKA (reference sequence). V lost 3 bases and J 5 bases, leaving 31 bases between the germline ends. There are 20 residues in the CDR3.

Many counts were recorded for this clonotype. In DNA, the CDR3 is TGCGCCAGCACACGGACAGGGAGCACAGATACGCAGTATTTT. It codes for CASTRTGSTDTQYF. J is TRBJ2-3 and V is TRBV5-1; TRBD1 matches 8 bases. The germline V gene has CDR1 SGHRS and CDR2 YFSETQ. This CDR3 spans 14 amino acids. V was pared by 6 bases and J by 0 bases, with 3 bases of the junction left unmatched.

This chain connects TRBV11-2 to TRBJ2-3, with a possible D match to TRBD2 (6 bases). V dropped 5 bases and J dropped 0 bases, with 12 bases sitting between them. CDR1 is SGHAT and CDR2 is FQNNGV in the germline V gene. The CDR3 totals 15 residues. The CDR3 spells CASSLNSGSTDTQYF. As DNA, the CDR3 is TGTGCCAGCAGCCTAAATAGCGGCAGCACAGATACGCAGTATTTT.

There are many counts of this clonotype. The chain links TRBV10-3 to TRBJ2-3; D is uncertain. The CDR3 length is 13 residues. The germline V and J ends were trimmed by 10 bases and 3 bases, with 14 bases remaining between them. Germline V CDR1 and CDR2: ENHRY, SYGVKD. The CDR3 reads CATHGTSTDTQYF. In DNA form, the CDR3 reads TGTGCCACCCACGGTACTTCAACAGATACGCAGTATTTT.

This clonotype was recorded a few times. The chain is built from TRBV5-1 and TRBJ2-7; TRBD2 agrees at 13 bases. The CDR3 spans 16 residues. CDR1 is SGHRS and CDR2 is YFSETQ in the germline V gene. Trimming took 4 bases from V and 7 from J; bases not matched to a gene: 11. CDR3 residues: CASSPFGLAGVGEQYF. CDR3 DNA: TGCGCCAGCAGCCCGTTCGGACTAGCGGGAGTGGGTGAGCAGTACTTC.

This clonotype was picked up a small number of times. The J gene is TRBJ1-5, the V gene TRBV5-1, with 9 bases fitting TRBD1. Germline V gene lookup returns CDR1 SGHRS and CDR2 YFSETQ. Trimming took 4 bases from V and 6 from J; bases not matched to a gene: 8. CDR3 length: 15 residues. Here the CDR3 reads CASSPGQGSGQPQHF. CDR3 bases: TGCGCCAGCAGCCCGGGACAGGGTTCGGGTCAGCCCCAGCATTTT.

This clonotype was seen at least ten times. The chain uses TRBV7-2 and TRBJ2-1; D unclear. This CDR3 spans 12 amino acids. Trimming took 3 bases from V and 6 from J, leaving 6 bases between them. In germline, CDR1 is SGHTA, CDR2 FQGNSA. In nucleotides, the CDR3 is TGTGCCAGCAGCTTGAACGCCAATGAGCAGTTCTTC. It specifies CASSLNANEQFF.